This T cell receptor beta chain was recorded in a study of tumor-infiltrating lymphocytes in primary liver carcinoma. General observations from the study: In tumor-adjacent and tumor-blood pairs, overlap was lower than in tumor region pairs.

The CDR3 length is 12 residues. In germline, CDR1 is SGHAT, CDR2 FQDESV (reference sequence). From about 20-30 mg of unsorted bulk tissue, DNA and RNA were co-extracted together. For this clonotype: Its antigen remains unknown. Germline is not matched at one junction end, which may reflect a read error.

A primer in the constant region served to generate TCR beta cDNA from approximately 450 ng of total RNA. A slightly modified ARM-PCR protocol with three nested multiplex PCR rounds produced these TCR beta libraries. Running around 9 cycles apiece, the first two PCR rounds relied on TRBV1-TRBV30 forward primers together with a C-beta reverse primer. TCRdb ran MiXCR on the multiplex PCR reads and lists one entry per CDR3 protein. Among around 80,000 distinct CDR3 sequences listed, 65% to 80% were seen once. The TCR comes from a man between 35 and 55 years old with primary liver carcinoma and hepatitis B virus infection. The sample was liver tumor tissue from sampling region 1. Subset defined: tumor region T1, superior pole. The chain combines TRBV11-1 with TRBJ2-7; D is perhaps TRBD1 (6 bases). CDR3 sequence: CASSLAGTNQYF. DNA of the CDR3: TGTGCGAGCAGCTTAGCTGGGACAAACCAGTACTTC.